This T cell receptor beta chain appears in the sequencing data of a study of blood T cell repertoires in COVID-19. Study-wide context: In each case, the material was cDNA or gDNA derived from T cells, B-cell-depleted T cells, or PBMCs.

Measured with immunoSEQ multiplex PCR; TCRdb has only the in-frame clones, and not every one. Here the sample spans about 480,000 clones, around 87% being singletons. Self-reported history from a screening survey and questionnaire set each donor's cohort. Two negative PCRs, clearance, or symptom resolution had been documented for recovered Cohort 3 donors. The CDR3 extends over 15 amino acids. CDR1 and CDR2 from the germline V gene are SGHTS and YDEGEE. V dropped 2 bases and J dropped 0 bases, with 9 bases sitting between them. This sequence joins TRBV5-8 and TRBJ1-3; D is unresolved. Sequencing was done on a sample of PBMCs or T cells enriched from blood (not recorded which). This sequence originates from a woman in her thirties or forties who had recovered from COVID-19. CDR3 in amino acids: CASSLRGGSGNTIYF. CDR3 coding DNA: TGTGCCAGCAGCTTACGGGGAGGCTCTGGAAACACCATATATTTT.